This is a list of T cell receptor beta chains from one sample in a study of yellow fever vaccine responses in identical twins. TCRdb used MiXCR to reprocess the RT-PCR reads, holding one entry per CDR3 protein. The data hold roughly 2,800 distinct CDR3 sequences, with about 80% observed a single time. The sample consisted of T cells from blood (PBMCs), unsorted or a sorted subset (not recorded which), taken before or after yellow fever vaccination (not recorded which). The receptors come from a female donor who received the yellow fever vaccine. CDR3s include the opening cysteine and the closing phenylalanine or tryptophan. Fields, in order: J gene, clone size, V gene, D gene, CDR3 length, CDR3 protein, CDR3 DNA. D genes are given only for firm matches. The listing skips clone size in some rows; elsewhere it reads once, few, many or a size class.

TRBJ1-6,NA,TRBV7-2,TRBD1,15,CASSFRQGAFSPLHF,TGTGCCAGCAGCTTCCGACAGGGGGCCTTCTCACCCCTCCACTTT
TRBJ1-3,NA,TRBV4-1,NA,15,CASSQGPGTFNTIYF,TGCGCCAGCAGCCAGGGCCCGGGGACTTTTAACACCATATATTTT
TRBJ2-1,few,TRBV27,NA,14,CASSLGGPRNEQFF,TGTGCCAGCAGTTTAGGGGGGCCTCGTAATGAGCAGTTCTTC
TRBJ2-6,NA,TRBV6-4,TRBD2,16,CASSDSGGAGANVLTF,TGTGCCAGCAGTGACAGCGGGGGGGCTGGGGCCAACGTCCTGACTTTC
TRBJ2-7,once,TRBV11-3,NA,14,CASSVARGAYEQYF,TGTGCCAGCAGCGTAGCTAGGGGGGCCTACGAGCAGTACTTC
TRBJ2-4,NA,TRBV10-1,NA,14,CASSEGGAVDIQYF,TGCGCCAGCAGTGAAGGGGGGGCAGTTGACATTCAGTACTTC
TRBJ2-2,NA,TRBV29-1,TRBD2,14,CSVENSGSTGELFF,TGCAGCGTTGAAAATAGCGGGAGTACCGGGGAGCTGTTTTTT
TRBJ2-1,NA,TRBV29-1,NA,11,CSVLWRDEQFF,TGCAGCGTTTTATGGAGGGATGAGCAGTTCTTC
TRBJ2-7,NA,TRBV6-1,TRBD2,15,CASGSAGGGSYEQYF,TGTGCCAGCGGGTCAGCGGGAGGGGGCTCCTACGAGCAGTACTTC
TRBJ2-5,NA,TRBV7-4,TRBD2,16,CASSLLAGGQKETQYF,TGTGCCAGCAGCTTACTAGCGGGGGGCCAGAAAGAGACCCAGTACTTC
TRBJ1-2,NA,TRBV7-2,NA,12,CASSLADYGYTF,TGTGCCAGCAGCTTAGCGGACTATGGCTACACCTTC
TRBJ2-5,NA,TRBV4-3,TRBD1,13,CASSQDREETQYF,TGCGCCAGCAGCCAGGACAGGGAAGAGACCCAGTACTTC
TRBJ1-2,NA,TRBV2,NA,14,CASRQAGANYGYTF,TGTGCCAGCAGGCAAGCGGGCGCTAACTATGGCTACACCTTC
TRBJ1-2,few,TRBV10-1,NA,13,CASSDRGNYGYTF,TGCGCCAGCAGTGACCGGGGGAACTATGGCTACACCTTC
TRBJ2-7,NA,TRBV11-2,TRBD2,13,CASSLTLADEQYF,TGTGCCAGCAGCTTGACTCTAGCGGACGAGCAGTACTTC
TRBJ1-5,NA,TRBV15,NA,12,CATSSGNQPQHF,TGTGCCACCAGCAGCGGAAATCAGCCCCAGCATTTT
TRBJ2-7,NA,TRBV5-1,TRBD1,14,CASSPGTGPYEQYF,TGCGCCAGCAGCCCCGGGACAGGCCCCTACGAGCAGTACTTC
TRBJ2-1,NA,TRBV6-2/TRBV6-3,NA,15,CASSYNAGTLTEQFF,TGTGCCAGCAGTTACAACGCCGGGACATTAACTGAGCAGTTCTTC
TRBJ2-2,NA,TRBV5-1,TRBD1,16,CASSTRRTGSTGELFF,TGCGCCAGCAGTACCCGGAGGACAGGTTCGACCGGGGAGCTGTTTTTT
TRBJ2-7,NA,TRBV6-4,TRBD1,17,CATSDSVTGGARYEQYF,TGTGCCACCAGTGACTCCGTAACAGGGGGCGCTCGCTACGAGCAGTACTTC
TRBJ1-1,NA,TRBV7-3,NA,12,CASSLSYTEAFF,TGTGCCAGCAGCTTATCGTACACTGAAGCTTTCTTT
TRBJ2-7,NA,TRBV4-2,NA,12,CASRGSSYEQYF,TGTGCCAGCAGGGGTAGCTCCTACGAGCAGTACTTC